The 25 T cell receptor beta chains in this list originate from one sample, sequenced in a study of T cell responses to AZD1222 COVID-19 vaccine. Here immunoSEQ multiplex PCR was the method, and the copy in TCRdb shows in-frame clones only, minus some. The sample consists of about 130,000 clones, 80% to 90% of them appearing once. This sample comprised peripheral blood, obtained on day 0 of AZD1222 vaccination. All receptors derive from an adult in good health.

The chain couples TRBV6-4 to TRBJ2-1; D possibly corresponds to TRBD2 (7 bases). Germline CDR1 and CDR2: MRHNA and SNTAGT. The CDR3 extends over 16 amino acids. With 2 bases removed from V and 0 bases from J, the gap between germline ends came to 11 bases. CDR3 sequence: CASSDKGGGSYNEQFF. In DNA, the CDR3 is TGTGCCAGCAGTGACAAGGGGGGGGGCTCCTACAATGAGCAGTTCTTC.

The V call is TRBV5-1, the J call TRBJ2-7; 12 bases are shared with TRBD1. Germline-derived CDR1 and CDR2 are SGHRS and YFSETQ. This CDR3 region has 15 residues. V lost 4 bases, J lost 6 bases, and 8 bases stayed unmatched. The DNA of the CDR3 is TGCGCCAGCAGCCAGGACGGGACAGGGGGCCGCGAGCAGTACTTC. Its protein product is CASSQDGTGGREQYF.

The V and J genes are TRBV19 and TRBJ2-5; D is perhaps TRBD1 (6 bases). V gave up 2 bases and J gave up 0 bases, with 16 bases separating them. Germline V lookup: CDR1 LNHDA, CDR2 SQIVND (reference sequence). The CDR3 runs 17 residues. The CDR3 loop reads CASSISPDRSYQETQYF. DNA of the CDR3: TGTGCCAGTAGTATATCTCCGGACAGATCGTACCAAGAGACCCAGTACTTC.

CDR3 nucleotide sequence: TGTGCCAGCAGCGTACAGTCGAGCCTTGGGGAGACCCAGTACTTC. Translation: CASSVQSSLGETQYF. This sequence joins TRBV7-6 and TRBJ2-5; no firm D call. Trimming cost V 5 bases and J 5 bases, with 18 bases left between them. The CDR3 has 15 residues. Germline lookup yields CDR1 SGHVS and CDR2 FNYEAQ.

This clone was seen a handful of times. The chain carries TRBV4-2 and TRBJ1-1, with D uncertain. Trimming took off 4 bases at V and 5 bases at J, with 5 bases between the two ends. Germline CDR1 reads LGHNA; CDR2 reads YNFKEQ. The CDR3 contains 11 residues. The CDR3 protein is CASSRRTEAFF. The CDR3, as DNA: TGTGCCAGCAGCCGAAGGACTGAAGCTTTCTTT.

The chain uses TRBV29-1 and TRBJ2-3; 7 positions agree with TRBD2. Trimming at V came to 5 bases and at J to 6 bases, leaving 5 bases not matched to a gene. Germline V gives CDR1 SQVTM, CDR2 ANQGSEA. CDR3 length: 12 amino acids. The CDR3 DNA reads TGCAGCGTTCGGAGGGAGGGGGATACGCAGTATTTT. This encodes CSVRREGDTQYF.

The V call is TRBV7-6, the J call TRBJ2-7, with D perhaps matching TRBD2 (5 bases). Per the germline V gene, CDR1 is SGHVS and CDR2 is FNYEAQ. This CDR3 has 16 amino acids. Trimming took off 5 bases at V and 2 bases at J, with 19 bases between the two ends. The CDR3 is CASSRRGQPIAYEQYF. The CDR3 coding sequence is TGTGCCAGCAGCCGTCGAGGGCAGCCGATAGCCTACGAGCAGTACTTC.

The gene calls are TRBV7-2 and TRBJ1-4, with D perhaps matching TRBD1 (5 bases). CDR3 size: 14 residues. The V end was cut by 4 bases, the J end by 5 bases, with 11 bases between. Germline V gene lookup returns CDR1 SGHTA and CDR2 FQGNSA. The CDR3 coding sequence is TGTGCCAGCAGCTGGTTGGGGGGGAATGAAAAACTGTTTTTT. It is translated as CASSWLGGNEKLFF.

The chain uses TRBV29-1 and TRBJ1-3; the D is unclear. This CDR3 contains 12 residues. The germline V gene has CDR1 SQVTM and CDR2 ANQGSEA. Trimming took 7 bases from V and 10 from J, leaving 17 bases between them. As DNA, the CDR3 is TGCAGCGGCTTGACCCCCCCGGGGACCATATATTTT. Protein: CSGLTPPGTIYF.

V is TRBV5-1 and J is TRBJ1-2, with no clear D. The CDR3 length is 14 residues. Germline CDR1 SGHRS, CDR2 YFSETQ. V was trimmed by 0 bases and J by 5 bases, leaving 11 bases between them. The CDR3, as DNA: TGCGCCAGCAGCTTGGGTAATGGGGTTTATGGCTACACCTTC. It codes for CASSLGNGVYGYTF. Based on the CDR3 plus reference TRBV5-1 and TRBJ1-2, the full variable domain is KAGVTQTPRYLIKTRGQQVTLSCSPISGHRSVSWYQQTPGQGLQFLFEYFSETQRNKGNFPGRFSGRQFSNSRSEMNVSTLELGDSALYLCASSLGNGVYGYTFGSGTRLTVV.

The V call is TRBV7-3, the J call TRBJ2-7; 9 bases line up with TRBD1. V shed 2 bases and J 6 bases; nucleotides not matched to a gene: 5. The germline CDR1 and CDR2 sequences are SGHTA and FQGTGA. The CDR3 has 14 residues. The CDR3 DNA reads as TGTGCCAGCAGCTTAGGGACAGGGCTTTCCGAGCAGTACTTC. This gives the protein CASSLGTGLSEQYF.

This chain connects TRBV18 to TRBJ2-3; TRBD2 aligns across 9 bases. Trimming removed 6 bases from V and 10 bases from J; junction bases left unmatched: 14. CDR3 size: 15 residues. Per germline, CDR1 KGHSH and CDR2 LQKENI. The CDR3 region has the DNA TGTGCCAGCTCTCCGAGCGGGGGGATAACCGGCTCGCAGTATTTT. Residues: CASSPSGGITGSQYF.

The genes are TRBV27 and TRBJ1-3; 7 bases agree with TRBD1. Germline CDR1 MNHEY, CDR2 SMNVEV (reference sequence). Germline trimming cut 5 bases from V and 0 bases from J; bases unmatched to any gene: 4. There are 15 residues in the CDR3. In nucleotides, the CDR3 is TGTGCCAGCAGTGTGGACAGGAGCTCTGGAAACACCATATATTTT. Translated: CASSVDRSSGNTIYF.

The V gene is TRBV9, the J gene TRBJ2-3; D not resolved. From germline, CDR1 is SGDLS and CDR2 YYNGEE. Trimming took off 4 bases at V and 0 bases at J, with 3 bases between the two ends. CDR3 length: 12 residues. CDR3 loop: CASSRSTDTQYF. DNA of the CDR3: TGTGCCAGCAGCCGAAGCACAGATACGCAGTATTTT.

The V call is TRBV15, the J call TRBJ2-3, with D tentatively TRBD2 (7 bases). Trimming took 0 bases from V and 4 from J, leaving 14 bases between them. The CDR3 covers 16 residues. Germline CDR1 is LNHNV and CDR2 is YYDKDF (reference sequence). CDR3 residues: CATSRDARGGADTQYF. CDR3 nucleotides: TGTGCCACCAGCAGAGACGCCAGGGGAGGGGCAGATACGCAGTATTTT.

This sequence joins TRBV4-3 and TRBJ2-3; D unresolved. This CDR3 region has 14 residues. CDR1 and CDR2 (germline): LGHNA, YSLEER. Between the trimmed V and J ends, which lost 1 base and 6 bases, there was a span of 11 bases. The chain's CDR3 is CASSQVSSADTQYF. The CDR3 nucleotides are TGCGCCAGCAGCCAAGTGTCGTCAGCGGATACGCAGTATTTT.

J is TRBJ1-5 and V is TRBV6-2 or TRBV6-3, with 8 bases identical to TRBD1. The germline gives CDR1 MNHEY, CDR2 SVGEGT. The CDR3 totals 13 residues. The V and J ends lost 6 bases and 6 bases, in that order; junction bases with no gene match: 4. CDR3 DNA sequence: TGTGCCAGCAGCAGACAGGGGACTCAGCCCCAGCATTTT. It is translated as CASSRQGTQPQHF.

This sequence joins TRBV6-5 and TRBJ2-3; no firm D call. The CDR3 is 13 amino acids. Germline loops: CDR1 MNHEY, CDR2 SVGAGI. With 0 bases removed from V and 9 bases from J, the gap between germline ends came to 10 bases. CDR3 amino acids: CASSYSGRGTQYF. CDR3 DNA sequence: TGTGCCAGCAGTTACTCAGGGCGAGGAACGCAGTATTTT.

This CDR3 is CASSLGATNEKLFF. The CDR3, as DNA: TGTGCCAGCAGCTTAGGGGCAACTAATGAAAAACTGTTTTTT. The chain uses TRBV7-6 and TRBJ1-4; no firm D call. Per the germline V gene, CDR1 is SGHVS and CDR2 is FNYEAQ. With 1 base removed from V and 0 bases from J, the gap between germline ends came to 3 bases. This CDR3 region has 14 residues.

The chain employs TRBV19 and TRBJ1-1, with unresolved D. Germline V CDR1 and CDR2: LNHDA, SQIVND (reference sequence). V lost 7 bases to trimming and J lost 11 bases, with 20 bases between them. This CDR3 has 13 residues. The CDR3 loop reads CASTLKRLSRAFF. DNA of the CDR3: TGTGCCAGTACCCTCAAGCGGCTTAGTCGGGCTTTCTTT.

The gene calls are TRBV5-1 and TRBJ2-1; 8 positions agree with TRBD2. CDR1 SGHRS and CDR2 YFSETQ come from the germline V gene. With 0 bases clipped from V and 7 bases from J, the junction kept 3 bases outside the gene matches. The CDR3 runs 14 residues. Here the CDR3 reads CASSLGPGGNEQFF. The CDR3 DNA reads TGCGCCAGCAGCTTGGGACCGGGAGGGAATGAGCAGTTCTTC.

There are many counts of this clone. The chain uses TRBV18 and TRBJ2-4; D gene uncertain. There are 20 residues in the CDR3. V gave up 2 bases and J gave up 0 bases, with 23 bases separating them. Germline assignment: CDR1 KGHSH and CDR2 LQKENI. The CDR3 DNA is TGTGCCAGCTCACCAGATCAGATCGACGCTGCCACTCTAGCCAAAAACATTCAGTACTTC. Translating it yields CASSPDQIDAATLAKNIQYF.

This chain connects TRBV30 to TRBJ1-1; 7 bases align to TRBD1. With V trimmed by 4 bases and J by 1 base, 3 bases remained unmatched. The CDR3 sequence is 13 residues long. Germline V gene lookup returns CDR1 GTSNPN and CDR2 SVGIG (reference sequence). CDR3 region: CAWTGQANTEAFF. CDR3 sequence (DNA): TGTGCCTGGACCGGACAGGCGAACACTGAAGCTTTCTTT.

The V and J genes are TRBV21-1 and TRBJ1-4. TRBV21-1 has pseudogene status. The CDR3 runs 15 residues. CDR3 residues: CASSKGRAGAEKLFF. For the CDR3, the DNA is TGTGCCAGCAGCAAAGGGAGGGCCGGGGCTGAAAAACTGTTTTTT.

In the case of this clone: Other DNA sequences in this sample translate to the same CDR3. The rearrangement links TRBV7-3 to TRBJ2-3; 7 nucleotides agree with TRBD2. The germline gives CDR1 SGHTA, CDR2 FQGTGA. This CDR3 is built from 15 residues. V gave up 5 bases and J gave up 2 bases; unmatched junction bases: 7. CDR3 region: CASSPGGGPTDTQYF. CDR3 DNA: TGTGCCAGCAGCCCGGGGGGAGGGCCCACAGATACGCAGTATTTT.